Each of the 31 T cell receptor beta chains below was sequenced from the same sample in a study of early stage breast cancer tumors. TCRdb's table, derived via immunoSEQ multiplex PCR, lists solely in-frame clones and lacks some. Of around 31,000 clones listed, roughly four fifths were seen once; the top ten hold 4.7%. The sample consisted of blood. The receptors here all came from a person aged 35-55 years with breast cancer.

This clone has just a few counts. V is TRBV11-2 and J is TRBJ1-1; no definite D call. V lost 6 bases and J lost 4, with 15 bases in between. CDR1 SGHAT and CDR2 FQNNGV come from the germline V gene. The CDR3 consists of 14 residues. This CDR3 reads CASRVGYAGTEAFF. The CDR3 DNA follows: TGTGCCAGCAGAGTGGGATACGCTGGCACTGAAGCTTTCTTT.

The rearrangement uses TRBV5-1 and TRBJ2-7; TRBD1 matches 9 bases. Germline lookup yields CDR1 SGHRS and CDR2 YFSETQ. J lost 6 bases, V lost 0 bases, and 10 bases had no gene match. CDR3 length: 16 amino acids. The CDR3, as DNA: TGCGCCAGCAGCTTGGCAAGGGACAGGGTCCCCAGCGAGCAGTACTTC. Its translation is CASSLARDRVPSEQYF.

This clone was seen more than once but under ten times. V gene TRBV30 combines with J gene TRBJ1-2; weak D call: TRBD1 (5 bases). This CDR3 is 12 amino acids long. Germline loops: CDR1 GTSNPN, CDR2 SVGIG (reference sequence). V shed 4 bases and J shed 8 bases, with 14 bases lying between them. Written as DNA, the CDR3 is TGTGCCTGGACCCTCGACAGTGGCGGCTACACCTTC. It is translated as CAWTLDSGGYTF. The full variable domain, its missing parts supplied by reference TRBV30 and TRBJ1-2, is SQTIHQWPATLVQPVGSPLSLECTVEGTSNPNLYWYRQAAGRGLQLLFYSVGIGQISSEVPQNLSASRPQDRQFILSSKKLLLSDSGFYLCAWTLDSGGYTFGSGTRLTVV.

The J gene is TRBJ1-1, the V gene TRBV5-6; D ambiguous. V lost 0 bases and J 0 bases, leaving 9 bases between the germline ends. The CDR3 is 15 residues long. Germline CDR1 SGHDT, CDR2 YYEEEE. The DNA of the CDR3 is TGTGCCAGCAGCTTGGCCCTCACTGTGAACACTGAAGCTTTCTTT. Translation: CASSLALTVNTEAFF.

This clone came up a few times. The chain couples TRBV9 to TRBJ2-3; D gene uncertain. The length of the CDR3 is 15 residues. Trimming stripped 0 bases from V and 4 bases from J, with 12 bases between. Germline V gene data show CDR1 as SGDLS and CDR2 as YYNGEE. The CDR3, as DNA: TGTGCCAGCAGCGTAGGGGGTTTTGGGTCAGATACGCAGTATTTT. Translating it yields CASSVGGFGSDTQYF. The variable domain in full, completed from reference TRBV9 and TRBJ2-3, reads DSGVTQTPKHLITATGQRVTLRCSPRSGDLSVYWYQQSLDQGLQFLIQYYNGEERAKGNILERFSAQQFPDLHSELNLSSLELGDSALYFCASSVGGFGSDTQYFGPGTRLTVL.

This chain connects TRBV5-1 to TRBJ2-3; D gene ambiguous. Trimming shortened V by 0 bases and J by 0 bases, and 8 bases separated the two germline ends. The length of the CDR3 is 15 residues. Germline CDR1 is SGHRS and CDR2 is YFSETQ. CDR3 loop: CASSLASKSTDTQYF. CDR3 nucleotide sequence: TGCGCCAGCAGCTTGGCGAGCAAAAGCACAGATACGCAGTATTTT.

The table lists this clone with a count of one. The chain recombines TRBV18 with TRBJ2-7; D perhaps matches TRBD1 (6 bases). The CDR3 length is 14 residues. CDR1 is KGHSH and CDR2 is LQKENI in the germline V gene. Trimming left V 2 bases short and J 2 bases short, with 10 bases between. The CDR3 DNA sequence: TGTGCCAGCTCACCAGGGGGCTGGACCTACGAGCAGTACTTC. It is translated as CASSPGGWTYEQYF.

This chain joins TRBV29-1 and TRBJ2-1; D remains unclear. The CDR3 is 12 residues long. V was clipped by 4 bases and J by 4 bases, with 8 bases between them. The germline gives CDR1 SQVTM, CDR2 ANQGSEA. The CDR3 spells CSVVLTYNEQFF. The CDR3 DNA sequence: TGCAGCGTTGTACTTACTTACAATGAGCAGTTCTTC.

This sequence joins TRBV7-2 and TRBJ1-2; D not resolved. The CDR3 spans 13 residues. V was shortened by 3 bases and J by 4 bases, with 9 bases between the two germline ends. The germline gives CDR1 SGHTA, CDR2 FQGNSA. Written as DNA, the CDR3 is TGTGCCAGCAGCTTGGGCGAAACCTATGGCTACACCTTC. Translating gives CASSLGETYGYTF.

The CDR3 coding sequence is TGTGCCAGCAGCTCAATAAGGGCAGGGGGAAGGGAAACGCAGTATTTT. It yields the protein CASSSIRAGGRETQYF. The chain employs TRBV7-8 and TRBJ2-3; TRBD1 aligns across 7 bases. V gave up 4 bases and J gave up 9 bases; unmatched junction bases: 16. The CDR3 sequence is 16 residues long. In germline, CDR1 is SGHVS, CDR2 FQNEAQ.

The sample holds a few counts of this clone. This CDR3 is also generated by other DNA sequences in the sample. This sequence joins TRBV7-2 and TRBJ2-7, with TRBD2 identical over 7 bases. Trimming took 8 bases from V and 3 from J; bases not matched to a gene: 7. There are 13 residues in the CDR3. The V gene's germline CDR1 is SGHTA and CDR2 FQGNSA. The CDR3 protein is CASGFAGDYEQYF. The CDR3 region has the DNA TGTGCCAGCGGATTTGCGGGAGACTACGAGCAGTACTTC.

The chain recombines TRBV15 with TRBJ2-5, with D uncertain. The CDR3 runs 12 residues. Per germline, CDR1 LNHNV and CDR2 YYDKDF (reference sequence). Trimming pared 0 bases from V and 5 bases from J, leaving 4 bases between. CDR3 DNA: TGTGCCACCAGCAGAGATAGGGAGACCCAGTACTTC. This codes for CATSRDRETQYF. Based on the CDR3 plus reference TRBV15 and TRBJ2-5, the full variable domain is DAMVIQNPRYQVTQFGKPVTLSCSQTLNHNVMYWYQQKSSQAPKLLFHYYDKDFNNEADTPDNFQSRRPNTSFCFLDIRSPGLGDTAMYLCATSRDRETQYFGPGTRLLVL.

In its sample, this clone was seen a few times. The rearrangement joins TRBV6-1 to TRBJ1-5; no definite D call. The CDR3 consists of 14 residues. V lost 3 bases and J lost 4, with 10 bases in between. Germline CDR1 is MNHNS and CDR2 is SASEGT. DNA for the CDR3: TGTGCCAGCAGTGATCCACAATTGAATCAGCCCCAGCATTTT. This codes for CASSDPQLNQPQHF.

This clone was counted only a few times. The chain combines TRBV7-9 with TRBJ2-3; 9 positions match TRBD2. The CDR3 extends over 14 amino acids. V lost 2 bases and J lost 4; bases outside the gene matches: 1. Looked up from germline, CDR1 is SEHNR and CDR2 is FQNEAQ (reference sequence). The CDR3 DNA is TGTGCCAGCAGCTTATTAGCGGGAGCAGATACGCAGTATTTT. Translating gives CASSLLAGADTQYF.

Note on this clone: The junction differs from germline at one of its ends, possibly a read error. V gene TRBV29-1 combines with J gene TRBJ2-5, with 11 bases fitting TRBD2. Germline lookup yields CDR1 SQVTM and CDR2 ANQGSEA. CDR3 length equals 15 residues. The CDR3 coding sequence is TGCAGCGCTGAAGTAGCGGGAGGGATCCAAGAGACCCAGTACTTC. It encodes CSAEVAGGIQETQYF.

This sequence joins TRBV6-4 and TRBJ2-1; 8 nucleotides match TRBD2. The V and J ends lost 5 bases and 3 bases, in that order; junction bases with no gene match: 6. Germline CDR1 is MRHNA and CDR2 is SNTAGT. This CDR3 region has 15 residues. The CDR3 sequence: CASSPSGQNYNEQFF. The CDR3 DNA sequence: TGTGCCAGCAGTCCTAGCGGGCAGAACTACAATGAGCAGTTCTTC.

This clone has just one count. V usage is TRBV30 and J usage is TRBJ2-1; D gene unclear. The V gene's germline CDR1 is GTSNPN and CDR2 SVGIG (reference sequence). This CDR3 contains 14 residues. Trimming removed 5 bases at V and 5 bases at J, with 16 bases between. The CDR3 protein is CAWARSLQNNEQFF. The CDR3 region has the DNA TGTGCCTGGGCCCGATCACTACAGAACAATGAGCAGTTCTTC.

The chain is built from TRBV27 and TRBJ2-6; D call uncertain. This CDR3 comprises 13 residues. From germline, CDR1 is MNHEY and CDR2 SMNVEV (reference sequence). Trimming took 6 bases from V and 1 from J, leaving 4 bases between them. CDR3 bases: TGTGCCAGCAGCCCGTCTGGGGCCAACGTCCTGACTTTC. It specifies CASSPSGANVLTF.

CDR3 bases: TGTGCCAGCAGCGTAGGGCTAGCGGGAATGTACGAGCAGTACTTC. This gives the protein CASSVGLAGMYEQYF. The chain combines TRBV9 with TRBJ2-7, with 9 bases lining up with TRBD2. The germline V gene has CDR1 SGDLS and CDR2 YYNGEE. The ends lost 0 bases at V and 4 bases at J; junction bases unmatched: 5. The CDR3 covers 15 residues.

The chain uses TRBV29-1 and TRBJ2-2; D remains ambiguous. Per the germline V gene, CDR1 is SQVTM and CDR2 is ANQGSEA. The CDR3 is made up of 13 amino acids. V gave up 2 bases and J gave up 5 bases, with 9 bases separating them. The CDR3 is CSVEIVRTGELFF. The CDR3 nucleotides read TGCAGCGTTGAAATTGTAAGGACCGGGGAGCTGTTTTTT.

J is TRBJ2-5 and V is TRBV9, with TRBD1 matching over 7 bases. The germline gives CDR1 SGDLS, CDR2 YYNGEE. Losses at the gene ends were 0 bases for V and 2 bases for J; bases not matched to a gene: 10. This CDR3 has 17 amino acids. CDR3: CASSVGTGATIQETQYF. The CDR3 DNA is TGTGCCAGCAGCGTAGGAACAGGGGCCACAATTCAAGAGACCCAGTACTTC.

V and J are TRBV10-2 and TRBJ2-5; tentatively, D is TRBD2 (6 bases). The CDR3 consists of 14 residues. The V and J ends lost 6 bases and 5 bases respectively, with 16 bases between them. Germline values: CDR1 WSHSY, CDR2 SAAADI. CDR3 loop: CASRGGGAGETQYF. The CDR3 DNA sequence: TGCGCCAGCAGGGGGGGTGGGGCTGGGGAGACCCAGTACTTC.

This clone has just a few counts. This chain uses TRBV27 with TRBJ2-7; TRBD1 aligns across 8 bases. V gave up 7 bases and J gave up 4 bases; unmatched junction bases: 6. Germline CDR1 MNHEY, CDR2 SMNVEV (reference sequence). The length of the CDR3 is 13 residues. CDR3 nucleotides: TGTGCCAGCACAGGGGGCAATTCGTACGAGCAGTACTTC. Translated: CASTGGNSYEQYF.

The chain combines TRBV10-3 with TRBJ1-4; D may be TRBD1 (6 bases). CDR3 length: 15 residues. The germline gives CDR1 ENHRY, CDR2 SYGVKD. V lost 3 bases and J lost 7, with 15 bases in between. CDR3 residues: CAISDRGGVGEKLFF. The CDR3 DNA follows: TGTGCCATCAGTGACAGGGGAGGTGTTGGTGAAAAACTGTTTTTT.

This clone was counted a few times. The V call is TRBV23-1, the J call TRBJ1-1; 8 nucleotides line up with TRBD1. TRBV23-1 is an ORF; its function is uncertain. This CDR3 is built from 16 residues. V lost 2 bases to trimming and J lost 6 bases; unmatched junction nucleotides: 11. This CDR3 is CASSQPRPTGVPEAFF. CDR3 nucleotides: TGCGCCAGCAGTCAACCCAGACCGACAGGGGTTCCTGAAGCTTTCTTT.

This chain connects TRBV6-5 to TRBJ2-1; D unclear. The CDR3 is made up of 14 amino acids. V lost 0 bases, J lost 4 bases, and 7 bases lay in between. The germline V gene encodes CDR1 MNHEY and CDR2 SVGAGI. The CDR3 nucleotides read TGTGCCAGCAGTTACTCTAACAGATACAATGAGCAGTTCTTC. Translating gives CASSYSNRYNEQFF.

This clone is categorized as medium-sized. The rearrangement uses TRBV11-2 and TRBJ1-3; no clear D. The CDR3 is 14 residues long. Germline lookup yields CDR1 SGHAT and CDR2 FQNNGV. V lost 4 bases and J 0 bases, leaving 7 bases between the germline ends. CDR3 sequence: CASSSRLSGNTIYF. CDR3 coding DNA: TGTGCCAGCAGCTCCCGTCTCTCTGGAAACACCATATATTTT.

This chain links TRBV27 with TRBJ2-1; the match to TRBD2 covers 9 bases. The CDR3 runs to 19 residues. The V gene's germline CDR1 is MNHEY and CDR2 SMNVEV (reference sequence). V lost 3 bases and J lost 4; bases outside the gene matches: 16. The CDR3 region is CASSFVPSEGLAGYNEQFF. CDR3 DNA: TGTGCCAGCAGTTTTGTCCCGTCTGAGGGACTAGCAGGATACAATGAGCAGTTCTTC.

The chain joins TRBV30 to TRBJ2-4; 10 nucleotides align to TRBD1. Trimming cost V 1 base and J 3 bases; bases outside gene matches: 3. The CDR3 covers 15 residues. CDR1 is GTSNPN, CDR2 SVGIG, per germline (reference sequence). For the CDR3, the DNA is TGTGCCTGGAGTGGGGACAGGGGTGGCAAAAACATTCAGTACTTC. Translating it yields CAWSGDRGGKNIQYF.

This chain connects TRBV27 to TRBJ2-4; D may be TRBD1 or TRBD2 (5 bases each). The germline CDR1 and CDR2 sequences are MNHEY and SMNVEV (reference sequence). This CDR3 spans 15 amino acids. Trimming pared 5 bases from V and 1 base from J, leaving 12 bases between. CDR3 in amino acids: CASSAAGTAKNIQYF. For the CDR3, the DNA is TGTGCCAGCAGTGCAGCCGGGACGGCCAAAAACATTCAGTACTTC.

The J gene is TRBJ1-2, the V gene TRBV19; maybe TRBD1 (5 bases). CDR3 size: 18 residues. The germline V gene encodes CDR1 LNHDA and CDR2 SQIVND (reference sequence). V was pared by 6 bases and J by 0 bases, with 23 bases between. CDR3 loop: CASRGMGRHRTTNYGYTF. In DNA form, the CDR3 reads TGTGCCAGTAGAGGTATGGGACGACACCGGACGACTAACTATGGCTACACCTTC. Full variable domain (rest looked up from reference TRBV19 and TRBJ1-2): DGGITQSPKYLFRKEGQNVTLSCEQNLNHDAMYWYRQDPGQGLRLIYYSQIVNDFQKGDIAEGYSVSREKKESFPLTVTSAQKNPTAFYLCASRGMGRHRTTNYGYTFGSGTRLTVV.